The clone carrying this T cell receptor beta chain was seen ten or more times. Antigen unknown. The data originate from a study of blood T cells in healthy people across ages. Whole-study results and caveats: Naive and antigen-experienced cells could not be conclusively compared, given unsorted PBMCs.

V was pared by 0 bases and J by 0 bases, with 10 bases between. Germline lookup yields CDR1 SGHDN and CDR2 FVKESK. The CDR3 covers 16 residues. A second PCR of 7 to 11 cycles used a sample-barcoded 5' primer and a J-beta primer mix. TCRdb re-derived calls from the 5' RACE reads in MiXCR, one entry per CDR3 protein. The top ten hold roughly 25% of the sample, which has some 860,000 distinct CDR3 sequences, approximately 53% seen once. The gene calls are TRBV14 and TRBJ2-3; D perhaps matches TRBD1 (6 bases). Sequences were obtained from blood. This sequence originates from a man in his forties in good health. CDR3 bases: TGTGCCAGCAGCCAAGAAGGGCAGGGGAGCACAGATACGCAGTATTTT. Translation gives CASSQEGQGSTDTQYF.